This T cell receptor (beta chain) was sequenced for a study of T cell changes during pregnancy in multiple sclerosis. Germline CDR1 is SGHAT and CDR2 is FQNNGV. V lost 0 bases and J lost 7, with 6 bases in between. The CDR3 consists of 13 residues. Repertoires were generated with immunoSEQ multiplex PCR, while TCRdb's copy carries only in-frame clones and drops some. The sample includes about 48,000 clones, approximately 95% of them seen just once. The sequence was obtained from a female donor with multiple sclerosis, enrolled in a pregnancy study. The sequencing here drew on CD4+ T cells from peripheral blood mononuclear cells, taken in the first trimester of pregnancy. The genes are TRBV11-2 and TRBJ2-2, with D tentatively TRBD2 (5 bases). The CDR3 protein is CASSLEGDGELFF. As DNA, the CDR3 is TGTGCCAGCAGCTTAGAGGGAGACGGGGAGCTGTTTTTT. The full variable domain, in which reference TRBV11-2 and TRBJ2-2 provide the parts outside the CDR3, is EAGVAQSPRYKIIEKRQSVAFWCNPISGHATLYWYQQILGQGPKLLIQFQNNGVVDDSQLPKDRFSAERLKGVDSTLKIQPAKLEDSAVYLCASSLEGDGELFFGEGSRLTVL.